This TCR beta chain appears in the sequencing data of a study of CD8 T cells in Susac syndrome. An amount of RNA that ranged from about 0.45 to 1 ug was reverse transcribed with random hexamers. An immunoSEQ multiplex PCR amplified TCR beta CDR3 over 54 Vbeta and 13 Jbeta. TCRdb recomputed calls from the immunoSEQ multiplex PCR reads with MiXCR, one row per CDR3 protein. Counted here are under 350,000 distinct CDR3 sequences, roughly 94% occurring once; the ten biggest clones make up about 0.07%. The V gene lost 6 bases and the J gene lost 3 bases, with 14 bases spanning the gap. CDR1 and CDR2 from the germline V gene are SEHNR and FQNEAQ (reference sequence). The CDR3 length is 15 residues. Negative isolation was applied to CD8+ and CD4+ T cells, and FACS enrichment was applied to TEMRA cells.

The sequencing sample was made of CD4+ T cells from PBMCs. V is TRBV7-9 and J is TRBJ2-2, with D tentatively TRBD1 (5 bases). The clonotype comes from a human donor with multiple sclerosis. CDR3 coding DNA: TGTGCCAGCAGTCAGCAGATAGGGGACACCGGGGAGCTGTTTTTT. This translates into CASSQQIGDTGELFF.